These 5 T cell receptor beta chains came from one sample sequenced in a study of blood T cell repertoires in COVID-19. Some clones are missing from TCRdb's copy, which holds only in-frame ones; the method was immunoSEQ multiplex PCR. Here the sample spans about 380,000 clones, 81% being singletons. The sequencing input was peripheral blood. All receptors derive from a human donor with acute or convalescent COVID-19. The donor label of this sample is uncertain.

The chain combines TRBV18 with TRBJ1-1; 7 positions match TRBD1. The CDR3 loop spans 16 amino acids. J was trimmed by 1 base and V by 0 bases; bases with no gene match: 5. The V gene's germline CDR1 is KGHSH and CDR2 LQKENI. For the CDR3, the DNA is TGTGCCAGCTCACCACCGAACAGGGGCGGGAACACTGAAGCTTTCTTT. It yields the protein CASSPPNRGGNTEAFF.

The chain couples TRBV9 to TRBJ2-7; D gene unclear. V lost 0 bases, J lost 1 base, and 8 bases lay in between. Germline lookup yields CDR1 SGDLS and CDR2 YYNGEE. The CDR3 sequence is 14 residues long. CDR3 sequence reads: CASSVGPQSYEQYF. In DNA, the CDR3 is TGTGCCAGCAGCGTAGGTCCCCAGTCCTACGAGCAGTACTTC.

The rearrangement links TRBV21-1 to TRBJ1-2. TRBV21-1 is given as a pseudogene. The CDR3 has 16 residues. CDR3: CASSKGDTGANYGYTF. The CDR3 nucleotides read TGTGCCAGCAGCAAAGGGGATACGGGGGCTAACTATGGCTACACCTTC.

This clone was detected once. The chain is built from TRBV28 and TRBJ1-6; perhaps TRBD1 as D (5 bases). The length of the CDR3 is 16 residues. V dropped 7 bases and J dropped 6 bases, with 19 bases sitting between them. In germline, CDR1 is MDHEN, CDR2 SYDVKM. CDR3 sequence (DNA): TGTGCCAGCAAGCCATCCCGGGGGGTCGGTAATTCACCCCTCCACTTT. Its protein is CASKPSRGVGNSPLHF.

This chain links TRBV28 with TRBJ1-2, with 8 bases fitting TRBD1. The junction had 4 bases not matched to a gene; V was cut back by 6 bases and J by 4 bases. Germline V gene data show CDR1 as MDHEN and CDR2 as SYDVKM. This CDR3 region has 13 residues. The CDR3 DNA reads TGTGCCAGCAGACGAACAGGGGGCTATGGCTACACCTTC. It yields the protein CASRRTGGYGYTF.